The 2 T cell receptor beta chains listed next were all sequenced from one sample in a study of T cells in Graves' hyperthyroidism and ophthalmopathy. Amplification yielded TCR beta CDR3 regions, with RNA transcripts as the source. The TCR CDR3 was amplified in a first-round RT-PCR using the HTBI primer set. Each CDR3 protein is one row after TCRdb ran MiXCR on the multiplex PCR reads. Counted here are about 700,000 distinct CDR3 sequences, 40% to 55% occurring once; the ten biggest clones make up less than 9%. Sequencing was performed on peripheral blood or thyroid tissue (not recorded which). The source is an adult man with Graves' disease, either hyperthyroidism or ophthalmopathy (not recorded which).

The chain combines TRBV10-3 with TRBJ2-2, with 13 bases identical to TRBD2. The CDR3 consists of 15 residues. V dropped 6 bases and J dropped 4; count of bases not matched to a gene: 2. From germline, CDR1 is ENHRY and CDR2 SYGVKD. The CDR3 here is CAIRGLAGTTGELFF. The CDR3 region has the DNA TGTGCCATCAGGGGACTAGCGGGGACCACCGGGGAGCTGTTTTTT.

V usage is TRBV7-9 and J usage is TRBJ1-1, with D possibly matching TRBD1 (6 bases). CDR1 and CDR2 (germline): SEHNR, FQNEAQ (reference sequence). V was cut by 3 bases and J by 7 bases, with 15 bases left in between. This CDR3 contains 14 residues. CDR3 amino acids: CASSLGGQAGEAFF. The CDR3 nucleotides read TGTGCCAGCAGCTTGGGGGGGCAGGCCGGTGAAGCTTTCTTT.